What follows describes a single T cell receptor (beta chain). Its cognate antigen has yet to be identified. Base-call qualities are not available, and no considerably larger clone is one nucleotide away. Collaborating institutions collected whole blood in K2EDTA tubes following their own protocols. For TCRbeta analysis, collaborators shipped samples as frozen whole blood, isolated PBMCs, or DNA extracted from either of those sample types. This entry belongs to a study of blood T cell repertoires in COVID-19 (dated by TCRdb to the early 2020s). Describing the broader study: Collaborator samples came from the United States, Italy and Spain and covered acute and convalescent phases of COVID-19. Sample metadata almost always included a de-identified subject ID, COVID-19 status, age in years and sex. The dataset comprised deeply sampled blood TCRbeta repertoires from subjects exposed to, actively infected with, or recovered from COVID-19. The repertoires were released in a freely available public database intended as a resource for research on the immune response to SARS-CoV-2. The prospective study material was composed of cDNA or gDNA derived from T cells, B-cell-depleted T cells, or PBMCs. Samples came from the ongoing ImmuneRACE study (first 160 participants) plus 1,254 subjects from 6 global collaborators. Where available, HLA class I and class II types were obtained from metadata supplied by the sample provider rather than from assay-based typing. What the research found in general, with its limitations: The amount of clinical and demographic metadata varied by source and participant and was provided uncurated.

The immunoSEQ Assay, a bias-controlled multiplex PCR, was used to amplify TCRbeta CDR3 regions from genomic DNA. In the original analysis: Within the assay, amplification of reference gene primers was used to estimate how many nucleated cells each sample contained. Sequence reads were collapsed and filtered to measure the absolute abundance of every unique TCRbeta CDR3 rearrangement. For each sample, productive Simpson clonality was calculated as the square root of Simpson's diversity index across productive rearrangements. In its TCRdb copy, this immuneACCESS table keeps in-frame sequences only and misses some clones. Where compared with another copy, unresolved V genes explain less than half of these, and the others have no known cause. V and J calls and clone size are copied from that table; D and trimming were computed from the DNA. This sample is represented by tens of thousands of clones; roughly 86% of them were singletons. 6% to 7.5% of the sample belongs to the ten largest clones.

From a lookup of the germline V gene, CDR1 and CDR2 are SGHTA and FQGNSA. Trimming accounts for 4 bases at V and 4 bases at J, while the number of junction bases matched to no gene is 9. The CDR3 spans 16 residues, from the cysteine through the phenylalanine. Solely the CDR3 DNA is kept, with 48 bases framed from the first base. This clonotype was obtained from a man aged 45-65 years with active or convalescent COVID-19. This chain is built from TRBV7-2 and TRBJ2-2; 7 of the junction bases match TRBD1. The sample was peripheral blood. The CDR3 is CASSSPRQGITGELFF. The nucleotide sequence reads TGTGCCAGCAGCTCCCCGCGACAGGGAATCACCGGGGAGCTGTTTTTT.